A single sample gave rise to the 3 T cell receptor beta chains below, sequenced in a study of shared clonotypes between healthy human individuals. Repertoires were generated with immunoSEQ multiplex PCR, while TCRdb's copy carries only in-frame clones and drops some. The sample includes 2.3 million or so clones, approximately 93% of them seen just once. The sample was naive CD4+ T cells from PBMCs. Documented subset: CD45RA+ positively selected. These receptor sequences come from a man between 18 and 29 years old in good health. Some clones in this sample may be carry-over from other donors' samples.

The rearrangement joins TRBV4-1 to TRBJ2-1; TRBD2 matches 11 bases. Unmatched junction bases numbered 6, after V lost 2 bases and J lost 3 bases. The germline V gene has CDR1 MGHRA and CDR2 YSYEKL. The CDR3 has 17 residues. CDR3 sequence reads: CASSQIGLAGLYNEQFF. Written as DNA, the CDR3 is TGCGCCAGCAGCCAAATCGGACTAGCGGGTCTCTACAATGAGCAGTTCTTC.

V and J are TRBV7-9 and TRBJ1-2; D possibly corresponds to TRBD1 (5 bases). Germline CDR1 reads SEHNR; CDR2 reads FQNEAQ (reference sequence). The CDR3 contains 17 residues. The V end was cut by 1 base, the J end by 8 bases, with 23 bases between. This CDR3 is CASSLDGSGRRRAGYTF. The CDR3 DNA reads as TGTGCCAGCAGCTTAGACGGGTCAGGGCGCCGACGAGCGGGCTACACCTTC.

To note about this clone: Other DNA sequences in the sample encode the same CDR3. The gene calls are TRBV18 and TRBJ2-6; tentative D call: TRBD1 (6 bases). The CDR3 contains 15 residues. Germline CDR1 reads KGHSH; CDR2 reads LQKENI. V was trimmed by 2 bases and J by 3 bases, leaving 8 bases between them. The CDR3: CASSPTGFGANVLTF. As DNA, the CDR3 is TGTGCCAGCTCACCAACAGGGTTTGGGGCCAACGTCCTGACTTTC.